The 15 T cell receptor beta chains below all came from one sample that was sequenced in a study of blood T cell repertoires in COVID-19. TCRdb keeps only in-frame clones here, not all; method: immunoSEQ multiplex PCR. The sample carries under 100,000 clones, about nine tenths recorded once. The sequenced material came from peripheral blood. The source of these receptors is a woman in her 70s with acute or convalescent COVID-19.

The V call is TRBV5-1, the J call TRBJ1-2; tentative D call: TRBD1 (5 bases). CDR1 and CDR2 (germline): SGHRS, YFSETQ. The germline V and J ends were trimmed by 0 bases and 4 bases, with 7 bases remaining between them. The CDR3 has 13 residues. The CDR3 DNA follows: TGCGCCAGCAGCTTGGCCGGGGGCTATGGCTACACCTTC. Its translation: CASSLAGGYGYTF.

This chain links TRBV6-6 with TRBJ1-5; D gene uncertain. The CDR3 consists of 12 residues. V gave up 7 bases and J gave up 0 bases, with 4 bases separating them. The germline gives CDR1 MNHNY, CDR2 SVGAGI (reference sequence). The CDR3 sequence is CASTSSNQPQHF. CDR3 in DNA: TGTGCCAGCACTAGTAGCAATCAGCCCCAGCATTTT.

The chain combines TRBV6-1 with TRBJ1-5; D not certain. Germline V gives CDR1 MNHNS, CDR2 SASEGT. This CDR3 region has 16 residues. The V end was cut by 4 bases, the J end by 3 bases, with 16 bases between. The CDR3 DNA sequence: TGTGCCAGCAGTGGCAGTGGAGGGAGCTTCAATCAGCCCCAGCATTTT. Its translation: CASSGSGGSFNQPQHF.

V gene TRBV15 combines with J gene TRBJ2-5; 12 positions agree with TRBD2. Germline CDR1 LNHNV, CDR2 YYDKDF (reference sequence). The V gene end was trimmed by 4 bases and the J gene end by 5 bases; junction bases not matched to a gene: 11. The CDR3 extends over 17 amino acids. The CDR3 region is CATSTRTSGKPGETQYF. The CDR3 nucleotides are TGTGCCACCAGCACTAGGACTAGCGGGAAACCTGGGGAGACCCAGTACTTC.

CDR3 DNA sequence: TGTGCCAGCCGACAGGGGAACAGTCTCGAGCAGTACTTC. Protein sequence: CASRQGNSLEQYF. The chain joins TRBV5-6 to TRBJ2-7; 8 bases match TRBD1. Germline CDR1 is SGHDT and CDR2 is YYEEEE. J gave up 6 bases and V 7 bases, and 9 bases lay outside the gene matches. The CDR3 consists of 13 residues.

Only one count was recorded for this clone. The chain carries TRBV19 and TRBJ1-5; TRBD1 aligns across 10 bases. CDR1 is LNHDA, CDR2 SQIVND, per germline (reference sequence). The V and J ends lost 5 bases and 6 bases, in that order; junction bases with no gene match: 10. CDR3 size: 16 residues. DNA of the CDR3: TGTGCCAGTAGTCAGGGGCGAGGACAGGGGGTTCAGCCCCAGCATTTT. It specifies CASSQGRGQGVQPQHF.

The genes are TRBV24-1 and TRBJ2-7; 8 positions agree with TRBD2. The CDR3 runs 15 residues. The junction had 10 bases not matched to a gene; V was cut back by 5 bases and J by 5 bases. Germline loops: CDR1 KGHDR, CDR2 SFDVKD. The DNA of the CDR3 is TGTGCCACCAGTGCGGCAAGCGGGAGAATCCACGAGCAGTACTTC. It yields the protein CATSAASGRIHEQYF.

This clone has only a few counts. The genes are TRBV7-6 and TRBJ1-3, with D uncertain. The CDR3 covers 16 residues. Germline V gene sequence: CDR1 SGHVS, CDR2 FNYEAQ. V gave up 5 bases and J gave up 2 bases, with 16 bases separating them. The CDR3 sequence is CASSQRRQHPGNTIYF. CDR3 coding DNA: TGTGCCAGCAGCCAAAGGCGGCAGCACCCTGGAAACACCATATATTTT. Full variable domain (missing parts from reference TRBV7-6 and TRBJ1-3): GAGVSQSPRYKVTKRGQDVALRCDPISGHVSLYWYRQALGQGPEFLTYFNYEAQQDKSGLPNDRFSAERPEGSISTLTIQRTEQRDSAMYRCASSQRRQHPGNTIYFGEGSWLTVV.

The chain employs TRBV5-4 and TRBJ1-1; D not certain. Germline V gene sequence: CDR1 SGHNT, CDR2 YYREEE (reference sequence). The CDR3 has 14 residues. V lost 3 bases to trimming and J lost 4 bases, with 13 bases between them. The CDR3 region has the DNA TGTGCCAGCAGCTCCGGGTCTGCGGCCACTGAAGCTTTCTTT. Protein sequence: CASSSGSAATEAFF.

The chain employs TRBV6-5 and TRBJ2-1; D uncertain. CDR3 length equals 11 residues. CDR1 and CDR2 from the germline V gene are MNHEY and SVGAGI. V gave up 10 bases and J gave up 3 bases, with 7 bases separating them. The CDR3 is CAINYYNEQFF. The CDR3 DNA is TGTGCCATCAACTACTACAATGAGCAGTTCTTC.

This sequence joins TRBV10-3 and TRBJ2-5, with D hard to call. The CDR3 sequence is 13 residues long. Germline CDR1 reads ENHRY; CDR2 reads SYGVKD. Trimming removed 7 bases at V and 1 base at J, with 10 bases between. The CDR3 DNA is TGTGCCATCAAGCCCAACGGCCAAGAGACCCAGTACTTC. Amino acid sequence: CAIKPNGQETQYF.

V is TRBV3-1 (or the pseudogene TRBV3-2) and J is TRBJ1-3; D perhaps matches TRBD1 (5 bases). Germline lookup yields CDR1 LGHDT and CDR2 YNNKEL (reference sequence). The CDR3 is 15 residues long. V was shortened by 6 bases and J by 0 bases, with 12 bases between the two germline ends. This chain's CDR3 is CASRRGEGSGNTIYF. DNA of the CDR3: TGTGCCAGCAGACGGGGGGAAGGCTCTGGAAACACCATATATTTT.

The V call is TRBV5-1, the J call TRBJ1-3; D unresolved. The CDR3 consists of 15 residues. The V gene lost 3 bases and the J gene lost 3 bases, with 13 bases spanning the gap. Germline loops: CDR1 SGHRS, CDR2 YFSETQ. The CDR3 region is CASSYDIGGGNTIYF. CDR3 coding DNA: TGCGCCAGCAGCTATGACATTGGTGGTGGAAACACCATATATTTT.

The chain recombines TRBV11-2 with TRBJ2-1; tentative D call: TRBD2 (6 bases). V shed 6 bases and J shed 4 bases, with 22 bases lying between them. CDR3 size: 17 residues. Looked up from germline, CDR1 is SGHAT and CDR2 is FQNNGV. CDR3 region: CASRHIRTGVGYNEQFF. Written as DNA, the CDR3 is TGTGCCAGCAGACATATCAGGACGGGAGTAGGTTACAATGAGCAGTTCTTC.

As DNA, the CDR3 is TGCGCCAGCAGTGAGTCGGGACAGAACTATGGCTACACCTTC. Its translation is CASSESGQNYGYTF. V usage is TRBV10-1 and J usage is TRBJ1-2, with 7 nucleotides matching TRBD1. The junction had 0 bases not matched to a gene; V was cut back by 0 bases and J by 2 bases. CDR3 length: 14 amino acids. Germline V gives CDR1 WNHNN, CDR2 SYGVQD (reference sequence).